One sample yielded the 22 T cell receptor beta chains listed below, sequenced in a study of T cell repertoires in cytomegalovirus infection. TCRdb ran MiXCR on the reads and lists one entry per CDR3 protein. Of 830,000 or so distinct CDR3 sequences listed, about 31% are singletons. For these TCRs, the target antigens are not known. Sample: cultured CD8+ T cells from PBMCs, taken from culture after CMV antigen stimulation. These receptors originate from a human donor in good health (CMV status not recorded). Some clones in this sample may be carry-over from other donors' samples.

This chain links TRBV6-8 with TRBJ1-1; 7 nucleotides match TRBD1. Trimming at V came to 0 bases and at J to 3 bases, leaving 7 bases not matched to a gene. The germline gives CDR1 MNHGY, CDR2 SAAAGT. CDR3 length: 16 residues. CDR3 loop: CASSYSFPGTDTEAFF. CDR3 in DNA: TGTGCCAGCAGTTACTCCTTTCCCGGGACAGACACTGAAGCTTTCTTT.

Only one count was recorded for this clonotype. The V call is TRBV19, the J call TRBJ2-7, with 7 bases fitting TRBD1. Germline V gene sequence: CDR1 LNHDA, CDR2 SQIVND (reference sequence). Trimming removed 5 bases from V and 2 bases from J; junction bases left unmatched: 6. The CDR3 extends over 14 amino acids. The CDR3 reads CASSFRQGTYEQYF. The DNA for the CDR3 is TGTGCCAGTAGTTTTAGACAGGGTACCTACGAGCAGTACTTC.

This clonotype appeared a few times. The chain has TRBV7-9 and TRBJ2-2; D call uncertain. V gave up 6 bases and J gave up 6 bases, with 14 bases separating them. This CDR3 is 14 amino acids long. Germline assignment: CDR1 SEHNR and CDR2 FQNEAQ (reference sequence). CDR3 DNA: TGTGCCAGCAGGATTTATAAGGTGGCCGGGGAGCTGTTTTTT. The encoded protein is CASRIYKVAGELFF.

The chain carries TRBV9 and TRBJ2-3, with 8 bases identical to TRBD2. The V gene end was trimmed by 0 bases and the J gene end by 6 bases; junction bases not matched to a gene: 9. Germline CDR1 and CDR2: SGDLS and YYNGEE. This CDR3 is 16 amino acids long. Here the CDR3 DNA reads TGTGCCAGCAGCGTAGGGCTGGCGGGGGGACGGGATACGCAGTATTTT. Its protein product is CASSVGLAGGRDTQYF.

The sample holds a few counts of this clonotype. The chain joins TRBV7-6 to TRBJ2-1, with 9 bases lining up with TRBD1. After removal of 7 bases from V and 8 bases from J, the junction contained 9 bases not matched to a gene. CDR1 SGHVS and CDR2 FNYEAQ come from the germline V gene. The length of the CDR3 is 14 residues. The CDR3 nucleotides are TGTGCCAGCACTCCGGGACAGGGTTTTGATGAGCAGTTCTTC. Protein product: CASTPGQGFDEQFF.

This clonotype was seen more than once but under ten times. CDR3 bases: TGTGCCAGCAGTGCCCGGGGTGTAGAAGGCTACACCTTC. It is translated as CASSARGVEGYTF. This rearrangement joins TRBV2 to TRBJ1-2; D is unclear. The germline CDR1 and CDR2 sequences are SNHLY and FYNNEI. The V end was cut by 4 bases, the J end by 8 bases, with 14 bases between. CDR3 length: 13 amino acids.

The chain links TRBV29-1 to TRBJ1-2; possible D gene TRBD1, 5 bases. Germline lookup yields CDR1 SQVTM and CDR2 ANQGSEA. CDR3 length: 15 amino acids. The germline V and J ends were trimmed by 6 bases and 8 bases, with 25 bases remaining between them. The CDR3 loop reads CSVGRLGQGAGGYTF. The CDR3 nucleotides read TGCAGCGTGGGCCGGTTGGGGCAGGGCGCGGGAGGCTACACCTTC.

This clonotype was seen a handful of times. The gene calls are TRBV12-3 or TRBV12-4 and TRBJ2-7, with D possibly matching TRBD2 (7 bases). The CDR3 has 15 residues. V was shortened by 6 bases and J by 0 bases, with 15 bases between the two germline ends. The CDR3 region has the DNA TGTGCCAGCAGCCCCAAGGGGGGGCCCTCCTACGAGCAGTACTTC. Translated: CASSPKGGPSYEQYF.

The rearrangement uses TRBV19 and TRBJ1-1; D unclear. V gave up 3 bases and J gave up 1 base, with 6 bases separating them. This CDR3 has 13 residues. In germline, CDR1 is LNHDA, CDR2 SQIVND (reference sequence). CDR3 amino acids: CASSMDPNTEAFF. The DNA for the CDR3 is TGTGCCAGTAGTATGGACCCGAACACTGAAGCTTTCTTT. The full variable domain, rest sourced from reference TRBV19 and TRBJ1-1, is DGGITQSPKYLFRKEGQNVTLSCEQNLNHDAMYWYRQDPGQGLRLIYYSQIVNDFQKGDIAEGYSVSREKKESFPLTVTSAQKNPTAFYLCASSMDPNTEAFFGQGTRLTVV.

This clonotype was counted between two and nine times. This chain links TRBV6-2 or TRBV6-3 with TRBJ2-5; D remains ambiguous. The CDR3 length is 14 residues. V lost 2 bases to trimming and J lost 0 bases, with 7 bases between them. Germline CDR1 reads MNHEY; CDR2 reads SVGEGT. The CDR3 DNA reads as TGTGCCAGCAGTTACCCCCGCCACCAAGAGACCCAGTACTTC. Translated, it gives CASSYPRHQETQYF.

The chain couples TRBV6-6 to TRBJ2-2; perhaps TRBD2 as D (5 bases). Germline CDR1 reads MNHNY; CDR2 reads SVGAGI (reference sequence). Trimming stripped 5 bases from V and 4 bases from J, with 8 bases between. CDR3 length equals 13 residues. For the CDR3, the DNA is TGTGCCAGCAGTGACTACGGCACCGGGGAGCTGTTTTTT. This gives the protein CASSDYGTGELFF.

This clonotype was seen repeatedly, ten times or more. J is TRBJ1-6 and V is TRBV12-3 or TRBV12-4; 8 bases are shared with TRBD1. The junction had 7 bases not matched to a gene; V was cut back by 6 bases and J by 6 bases. The CDR3 loop spans 15 amino acids. The CDR3 spells CASSTGTGGNSPLHF. The CDR3 DNA is TGTGCCAGCAGCACTGGGACAGGTGGTAATTCACCCCTCCACTTT.

A few counts support this clonotype. V gene TRBV19 combines with J gene TRBJ2-1, with D hard to call. The ends were cut back, 5 bases at V and 8 bases at J, with 10 bases in the middle. Germline V gene sequence: CDR1 LNHDA, CDR2 SQIVND (reference sequence). This CDR3 contains 12 residues. CDR3 DNA: TGTGCCAGTAGTCCGGACGTGTATGAGCAGTTCTTC. Its translation is CASSPDVYEQFF.

This clonotype was detected many times. The chain combines TRBV7-2 with TRBJ2-2; 14 nucleotides agree with TRBD2. After removal of 4 bases from V and 3 bases from J, the junction contained 1 base not matched to a gene. The length of the CDR3 is 16 residues. CDR1 is SGHTA and CDR2 is FQGNSA in the germline V gene. CDR3 sequence (DNA): TGTGCCAGCAGCTGGGGACTAGCGGGGGACACCGGGGAGCTGTTTTTT. Its translation is CASSWGLAGDTGELFF.

This chain uses TRBV10-3 with TRBJ1-2; D uncertain. Trimming took off 0 bases at V and 2 bases at J, with 7 bases between the two ends. The CDR3 loop spans 14 amino acids. CDR1 and CDR2 from the germline V gene are ENHRY and SYGVKD. The CDR3 DNA follows: TGTGCCATCAGTGAGTCTACAATAAACTATGGCTACACCTTC. Translation gives CAISESTINYGYTF.

This clonotype has only a few counts. The J gene is TRBJ2-6, the V gene TRBV7-6; D remains ambiguous. The germline V and J ends were trimmed by 5 bases and 0 bases, with 14 bases remaining between them. The CDR3 is 17 residues long. Germline CDR1 SGHVS, CDR2 FNYEAQ. This chain's CDR3 is CASSPPHRNSGANVLTF. The CDR3 region has the DNA TGTGCCAGCAGCCCTCCCCACCGGAACTCTGGGGCCAACGTCCTGACTTTC.

The chain combines TRBV6-2 or TRBV6-3 with TRBJ1-5; possible D gene TRBD1, 6 bases. Trimming took 2 bases from V and 0 from J, leaving 11 bases between them. Germline CDR1 MNHEY, CDR2 SVGEGT. This CDR3 region has 16 residues. The CDR3 DNA is TGTGCCAGCAGTTACCAGGGGAGATATAGCAATCAGCCCCAGCATTTT. This gives the protein CASSYQGRYSNQPQHF.

Details on this clonotype: Given a much more abundant clone one base away, this may be a read error. The chain links TRBV25-1 to TRBJ1-1, with D possibly matching TRBD1 (5 bases). The germline V gene has CDR1 MGHDK and CDR2 SYGVNS. With 7 bases removed from V and 6 bases from J, the gap between germline ends came to 9 bases. The CDR3 runs 11 residues. CDR3 in amino acids: CASTRGPEAFF. The CDR3 region has the DNA TGTGCCAGCACCCGGGGCCCTGAAGCTTTCTTT.

This chain connects TRBV12-3 or TRBV12-4 to TRBJ2-4, with 8 bases fitting TRBD2. The J segment lost 3 bases and the V segment lost 5 bases, leaving 6 bases of the junction unmatched. CDR3 length: 15 residues. CDR3 residues: CASSLLGLGKNIQYF. Here the CDR3 DNA reads TGTGCCAGCAGTCTTCTGGGACTAGGCAAAAACATTCAGTACTTC.

This chain uses TRBV9 with TRBJ2-2, with 8 bases that match TRBD2. This CDR3 is 16 amino acids long. V trimming: 3 bases; J trimming: 1 base; junction bases outside the gene matches: 5. Germline V lookup: CDR1 SGDLS, CDR2 YYNGEE. CDR3 loop: CASSAGGLWNTGELFF. The CDR3 DNA sequence: TGTGCCAGCAGCGCGGGGGGGCTGTGGAACACCGGGGAGCTGTTTTTT.

This clonotype was seen at least ten times. V and J are TRBV6-1 and TRBJ2-1; D may match TRBD1 or TRBD2 (5 bases each). The CDR3 sequence is 16 residues long. The ends were cut back, 5 bases at V and 4 bases at J, with 18 bases in the middle. The V gene's germline CDR1 is MNHNS and CDR2 SASEGT. DNA of the CDR3: TGTGCCAGCAGTCCTGGCCGTGGGGGTCTGTACAATGAGCAGTTCTTC. Residues: CASSPGRGGLYNEQFF.

The chain links TRBV28 to TRBJ2-2; D is unclear. Trimming left V 4 bases short and J 5 bases short, with 14 bases between. There are 15 residues in the CDR3. Germline CDR1 reads MDHEN; CDR2 reads SYDVKM. The CDR3, as DNA: TGTGCCAGCAGTTCAGATCAAGATGTAACCGGGGAGCTGTTTTTT. Translating it yields CASSSDQDVTGELFF.